The 17 T cell receptor beta chains reported below all come from one sample, sequenced in a study of Graves' ophthalmopathy and Graves' hyperthyroidism. The authors amplified TCR beta CDR3 regions, and they did so from RNA transcripts for repertoire sequencing. Investigators did first-round RT-PCR with HTBI primers, then second-round multiplex PCR. Using its own MiXCR run on the multiplex PCR reads, TCRdb lists one record per CDR3 protein. The sample holds under 400,000 distinct CDR3 sequences, roughly a sixth seen once. Sequencing input: peripheral blood. Source of these receptors: an adult man with Graves' ophthalmopathy.

There are a few counts of this clonotype. This chain links TRBV5-1 with TRBJ2-7, with D possibly matching TRBD2 (6 bases). This CDR3 is 13 amino acids long. Trimming took 5 bases from V and 4 from J, leaving 13 bases between them. Looked up from germline, CDR1 is SGHRS and CDR2 is YFSETQ. The CDR3 loop reads CASRLQGGYEQYF. CDR3 sequence (DNA): TGCGCCAGCAGGCTCCAGGGAGGATACGAGCAGTACTTC.

This clonotype was seen only a few times. The CDR3 region has the DNA TGTGCCACCCGAAAGGTAGCGTTTATCGAGACCCAGTACTTC. Protein: CATRKVAFIETQYF. This chain joins TRBV27 and TRBJ2-5; D is possibly TRBD2 (5 bases). V gave up 10 bases and J gave up 5 bases, with 20 bases separating them. This CDR3 has 14 residues. Per the germline V gene, CDR1 is MNHEY and CDR2 is SMNVEV (reference sequence).

The chain recombines TRBV20-1 with TRBJ2-7, with D possibly being TRBD2 (6 bases). Germline V CDR1 and CDR2: DFQATT, SNEGSKA (reference sequence). Deletions cut 4 bases from V and 5 bases from J, with 9 bases between. The CDR3 totals 11 residues. In DNA, the CDR3 is TGCAGTGCTACTGGCGGGAACGAGCAGTACTTC. It encodes CSATGGNEQYF.

This clonotype was picked up many times. The chain recombines TRBV11-3 with TRBJ2-7, with 7 bases lining up with TRBD1. The germline gives CDR1 SGHNT, CDR2 YENEEA. The CDR3 is 14 amino acids. J was trimmed by 2 bases and V by 4 bases; bases with no gene match: 5. CDR3 sequence: CASSSTGNPYEQYF. CDR3 nucleotide sequence: TGTGCCAGCAGCTCGACAGGGAACCCCTACGAGCAGTACTTC.

This clonotype came up many times. This chain uses TRBV6-5 with TRBJ2-5; unclear D gene. CDR1 and CDR2 from the germline V gene are MNHEY and SVGAGI. This CDR3 contains 14 residues. V lost 2 bases to trimming and J lost 5 bases, with 12 bases between them. Here the CDR3 DNA reads TGTGCCAGCAGTTACAGGGCTAGTTGGGAGACCCAGTACTTC. Its protein is CASSYRASWETQYF.

J is TRBJ2-7 and V is TRBV5-1, with D hard to call. The DNA end is more similar to TRBJ2-1, so the J call may be wrong. This CDR3 is built from 14 residues. Germline-derived CDR1 and CDR2 are SGHRS and YFSETQ. The CDR3 is CASSWVSSSYEQFF. In nucleotides, the CDR3 is TGCGCCAGCAGCTGGGTCAGCAGCTCCTACGAGCAGTTCTTC.

This clonotype was counted between two and nine times. The rearrangement uses TRBV11-2 and TRBJ1-6, with D possibly being TRBD1 (5 bases). The V end was cut by 0 bases, the J end by 10 bases, with 13 bases between. Germline V gene sequence: CDR1 SGHAT, CDR2 FQNNGV. This CDR3 is 15 amino acids long. The CDR3 DNA sequence: TGTGCCAGCAGCTTAGATCGCCGGGACCTATCACCCCTCCACTTT. Its translation: CASSLDRRDLSPLHF.

This clonotype showed up just a few times. The chain couples TRBV6-1 to TRBJ1-1, with D uncertain. This CDR3 has 11 residues. With 6 bases removed from V and 7 bases from J, the gap between germline ends came to 9 bases. The V gene's germline CDR1 is MNHNS and CDR2 SASEGT. For the CDR3, the DNA is TGTGCCAGCAGAGAGAACGGTGAAGCTTTCTTT. Translation gives CASRENGEAFF.

Here the CDR3 DNA reads TGCAGCGTTGAAGATCAACATACCTACGAGCAGTACTTC. Translated, it gives CSVEDQHTYEQYF. This chain links TRBV29-1 with TRBJ2-7; unclear D gene. The germline V and J ends were trimmed by 0 bases and 2 bases, with 8 bases remaining between them. The CDR3 has 13 residues. Per the germline V gene, CDR1 is SQVTM and CDR2 is ANQGSEA.

This clonotype turned up a few times. The chain combines TRBV18 with TRBJ1-5; tentatively, D is TRBD1 (5 bases). Trimming took off 3 bases at V and 8 bases at J, with 20 bases between the two ends. Germline V gene data show CDR1 as KGHSH and CDR2 as LQKENI. This CDR3 contains 16 residues. The DNA for the CDR3 is TGTGCCAGCTCACCCCCAGGGTCCGGGGCTACAAAGCCCCAGCATTTT. Its protein is CASSPPGSGATKPQHF.

Concerning this clonotype itself: Sequence at one end of the junction differs from germline and may be a read error. The chain recombines TRBV18 with TRBJ1-1, with D possibly matching TRBD1 (5 bases). The CDR3 length is 15 residues. Looked up from germline, CDR1 is KGHSH and CDR2 is LQKENI. The CDR3 sequence is CASSQQVAMNTEASF. For the CDR3, the DNA is TGTGCCAGCTCGCAACAGGTGGCTATGAACACTGAAGCTTCCTTT.

This clonotype was picked up many times. The chain uses TRBV6-2 or TRBV6-3 and TRBJ2-4; the D gene is possibly TRBD1 (6 bases). Germline lookup yields CDR1 MNHEY and CDR2 SVGEGT. V lost 6 bases, J lost 0 bases, and 12 bases lay in between. The CDR3 is 15 amino acids. DNA for the CDR3: TGTGCCAGCAGCCTGGACAGACTAGCCAAAAACATTCAGTACTTC. Its translation: CASSLDRLAKNIQYF.

This clonotype was detected many times. This chain uses TRBV12-3 or TRBV12-4 with TRBJ2-2; 9 bases map to TRBD1. The CDR3 covers 16 residues. V dropped 6 bases and J dropped 5; count of bases not matched to a gene: 10. CDR3 sequence (DNA): TGTGCCAGCAGAACATCAGGGACAGGGTCTACCGGGGAGCTGTTTTTT. Translated, it gives CASRTSGTGSTGELFF.

This clonotype was counted at least ten times. This chain connects TRBV5-1 to TRBJ2-7, with TRBD2 identical over 10 bases. V was clipped by 4 bases and J by 2 bases; unmatched bases: 6. The CDR3 consists of 15 residues. The germline gives CDR1 SGHRS, CDR2 YFSETQ. The CDR3 is CASSVSGRDPYEQYF. CDR3 bases: TGCGCCAGCAGCGTGAGCGGGAGGGACCCCTACGAGCAGTACTTC.

As for this clonotype: A much more abundant neighbour one base away suggests this may be a read error. The V call is TRBV19, the J call TRBJ2-2, with a tentative D call TRBD1 (5 bases). Germline values: CDR1 LNHDA, CDR2 SQIVND (reference sequence). V lost 1 base, J lost 4 bases, and 10 bases lay in between. The CDR3 loop spans 15 amino acids. CDR3 coding DNA: TGTGCCAGTAGTATAGGGGTCAGGGCCACCGGGGAGCTGTTTTTT. This encodes CASSIGVRATGELFF.

In its sample, this clonotype was seen many times. The genes are TRBV11-2 and TRBJ2-5; a weak D match, TRBD1 (6 bases). This CDR3 is built from 18 residues. V dropped 5 bases and J dropped 2 bases, with 24 bases sitting between them. Germline V gene data show CDR1 as SGHAT and CDR2 as FQNNGV. The CDR3 loop is CASSANLGTSDPQETQYF. The DNA for the CDR3 is TGTGCCAGCAGCGCAAACCTTGGGACATCGGATCCACAAGAGACCCAGTACTTC.

This clonotype was seen at least ten times. This chain connects TRBV6-2 or TRBV6-3 to TRBJ2-7; D is perhaps TRBD1 (7 bases). The ends were cut back, 2 bases at V and 3 bases at J, with 14 bases in the middle. The CDR3 runs 15 residues. Germline CDR1 is MNHEY and CDR2 is SVGEGT. CDR3 amino acids: CASSYPPRGDYEQYF. The CDR3 DNA sequence: TGTGCCAGCAGTTACCCTCCCAGGGGGGACTACGAGCAGTACTTC.